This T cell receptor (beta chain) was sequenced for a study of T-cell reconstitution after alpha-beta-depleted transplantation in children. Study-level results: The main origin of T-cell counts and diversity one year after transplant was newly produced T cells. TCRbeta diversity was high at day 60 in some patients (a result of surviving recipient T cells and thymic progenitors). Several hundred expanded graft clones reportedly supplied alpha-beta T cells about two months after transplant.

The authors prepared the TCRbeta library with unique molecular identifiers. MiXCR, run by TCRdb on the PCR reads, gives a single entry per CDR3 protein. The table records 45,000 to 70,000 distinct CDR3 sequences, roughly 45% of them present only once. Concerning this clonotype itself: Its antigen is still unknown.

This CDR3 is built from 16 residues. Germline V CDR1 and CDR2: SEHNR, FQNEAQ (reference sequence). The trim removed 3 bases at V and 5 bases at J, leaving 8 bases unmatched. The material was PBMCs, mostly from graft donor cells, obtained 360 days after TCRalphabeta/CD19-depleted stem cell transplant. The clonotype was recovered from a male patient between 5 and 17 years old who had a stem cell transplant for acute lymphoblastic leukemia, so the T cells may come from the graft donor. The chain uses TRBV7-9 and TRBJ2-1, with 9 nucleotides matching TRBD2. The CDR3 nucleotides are TGTGCCAGCAGCTTCATGAGGACTAGCGCTGACAATGAGCAGTTCTTC. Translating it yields CASSFMRTSADNEQFF.